These T cell receptor beta chains were read from a single sample in a study of identical twins. A single record per CDR3 protein comes from TCRdb applying MiXCR to the 5' RACE reads. The table includes approximately 500,000 distinct CDR3 sequences, around 24% detected once. The same data also contributed to another study, on T cells expressing NK-cell markers.

Sequences were obtained from CD4+ T cells sorted from blood. Receptors were obtained from a woman aged 18-29 years in good health. Each CDR3 is given with its conserved first and last residue. The order of the fields is V gene, D gene, J gene, clone size, CDR3 DNA, CDR3 protein. D genes are given only for firm matches. Clone size is given for some rows only: seen once, a few or many times, or a class if the clone is expanded.

v_gene: TRBV10-3
d_gene: .
j_gene: TRBJ2-3
abundance: .
CDR3nt: TGTGCCATCAGTGAACGGGACCCGGCTGATACGCAGTATTTT
CDR3aa: CAISERDPADTQYF

v_gene: TRBV6-4
d_gene: TRBD1
j_gene: TRBJ2-2
abundance: few
CDR3nt: TGTGCCAGCAGAAGACAGGGCTTTAACACCGGGGAGCTGTTTTTT
CDR3aa: CASRRQGFNTGELFF

v_gene: TRBV7-9
d_gene: .
j_gene: TRBJ1-1
abundance: once
CDR3nt: TGTGCCAGCAGCTTAGATAGACAGCAAGAAGCTTTCTTT
CDR3aa: CASSLDRQQEAFF

v_gene: TRBV5-1
d_gene: .
j_gene: TRBJ2-1
abundance: .
CDR3nt: TGCGCCAGCAGCTCTAAGGGGGGGGGAATCTACAATGAGCAGTTCTTC
CDR3aa: CASSSKGGGIYNEQFF

v_gene: TRBV2
d_gene: .
j_gene: TRBJ1-5
abundance: .
CDR3nt: TGTGCCAGCCAACCCGCAGGGATTCGGGAGCCCCAGCATTTT
CDR3aa: CASQPAGIREPQHF

v_gene: TRBV5-6
d_gene: .
j_gene: TRBJ2-5
abundance: .
CDR3nt: TGTGCCAGCAGCCGGGACCGATACAAGTACTTC
CDR3aa: CASSRDRYKYF

v_gene: TRBV2
d_gene: TRBD2
j_gene: TRBJ2-1
abundance: few
CDR3nt: TGTGCCAGCAGTCAACAAACTAGCGGGAGCCACAATGAGCAGTTCTTC
CDR3aa: CASSQQTSGSHNEQFF

v_gene: TRBV12-3/TRBV12-4
d_gene: .
j_gene: TRBJ1-5
abundance: few
CDR3nt: TGTGCCGGATCTATTGGGGGGAATCAGCCCCAGCATTTT
CDR3aa: CAGSIGGNQPQHF

v_gene: TRBV7-2
d_gene: TRBD1
j_gene: TRBJ2-2
abundance: .
CDR3nt: TGTGCCAGCAGCTCTCAGGGGGCGTTCACCGGGGAGCTGTTTTTT
CDR3aa: CASSSQGAFTGELFF

v_gene: TRBV5-1
d_gene: TRBD2
j_gene: TRBJ2-5
abundance: many
CDR3nt: TGCGCCAGCAGCCGGGAGGTCCAAGAGACCCAGTACTTC
CDR3aa: CASSREVQETQYF

v_gene: TRBV12-3/TRBV12-4
d_gene: .
j_gene: TRBJ2-5
abundance: many
CDR3nt: TGTGCCAGCAGTTTGCGGGGCCAAGAGACCCAGTACTTC
CDR3aa: CASSLRGQETQYF

v_gene: TRBV27
d_gene: TRBD1
j_gene: TRBJ2-2
abundance: many
CDR3nt: TGTGCCAGCAGTTCGGGACAGCACACCGGGGAGCTGTTTTTT
CDR3aa: CASSSGQHTGELFF

v_gene: TRBV5-1
d_gene: .
j_gene: TRBJ2-1
abundance: many
CDR3nt: TGCGCCAGCAGCTTACAGAGCTCCTACAATGAGCAGTTCTTC
CDR3aa: CASSLQSSYNEQFF

v_gene: TRBV5-5
d_gene: .
j_gene: TRBJ1-1
abundance: few
CDR3nt: TGTGCCAGCAGCTTGTCACAGTGGGACACTGAAGCTTTCTTT
CDR3aa: CASSLSQWDTEAFF

v_gene: TRBV2
d_gene: .
j_gene: TRBJ2-7
abundance: .
CDR3nt: TGTGCCAGCAGGGGTCAGCTCTACGAGCAGTACTTC
CDR3aa: CASRGQLYEQYF

v_gene: TRBV3-1
d_gene: TRBD1
j_gene: TRBJ2-4
abundance: few
CDR3nt: TGTGCCAGCAGCCAACCGACAGGGTTCGGGAAAAACATTCAGTACTTC
CDR3aa: CASSQPTGFGKNIQYF

v_gene: TRBV6-2/TRBV6-3
d_gene: .
j_gene: TRBJ2-7
abundance: few
CDR3nt: TGTGCCAGCAGCCGGATGGAGGGTGTCTACGAGCAGTACTTC
CDR3aa: CASSRMEGVYEQYF

v_gene: TRBV3-1
d_gene: .
j_gene: TRBJ2-3
abundance: .
CDR3nt: TGTGCCAGCAGCCAAAAGGAGGGGGGAGATACGCAGTATTTT
CDR3aa: CASSQKEGGDTQYF

v_gene: TRBV6-1
d_gene: TRBD1
j_gene: TRBJ1-1
abundance: .
CDR3nt: TGTGCCAGCAGCCCCGGGACAGGGATGAGAACTGAAGCTTTCTTT
CDR3aa: CASSPGTGMRTEAFF

v_gene: TRBV20-1
d_gene: .
j_gene: TRBJ2-3
abundance: .
CDR3nt: TGCAGTGCTAGAGATCGGGCTAGTGGGGATACGCAGTATTTT
CDR3aa: CSARDRASGDTQYF

v_gene: TRBV6-5
d_gene: .
j_gene: TRBJ2-5
abundance: .
CDR3nt: TGTGCCAGCAGTTCGCCGGGACTCCAAGAGACCCAGTACTTC
CDR3aa: CASSSPGLQETQYF

v_gene: TRBV7-2
d_gene: TRBD2
j_gene: TRBJ2-1
abundance: .
CDR3nt: TGTGCCAGCAGCTATTTAGCGGGGGTCTACAATGAGCAGTTCTTC
CDR3aa: CASSYLAGVYNEQFF

v_gene: TRBV9
d_gene: TRBD1
j_gene: TRBJ1-2
abundance: .
CDR3nt: TGTGCCAGCAGCACCTCACCGGGACAGGGTACCTACACCTTC
CDR3aa: CASSTSPGQGTYTF

v_gene: TRBV28
d_gene: .
j_gene: TRBJ2-3
abundance: few
CDR3nt: TGTGCCAGCACCGCCGGCGGCGCACTAAGCACAGATACGCAGTATTTT
CDR3aa: CASTAGGALSTDTQYF

v_gene: TRBV7-9
d_gene: .
j_gene: TRBJ1-2
abundance: few
CDR3nt: TGTGCCAGCAGGGGACTGAACAACTATGGCTACACCTTC
CDR3aa: CASRGLNNYGYTF

v_gene: TRBV20-1
d_gene: TRBD2
j_gene: TRBJ2-1
abundance: few
CDR3nt: TGCAGTGCTTCCCAACTAGCGGGGGTTTCCAATGAGCAGTTCTTC
CDR3aa: CSASQLAGVSNEQFF

v_gene: TRBV5-1
d_gene: .
j_gene: TRBJ1-4
abundance: many
CDR3nt: TGCGCCAGCAGCTTGGAAGGGGGAAAACTGTTTTTT
CDR3aa: CASSLEGGKLFF

v_gene: TRBV25-1
d_gene: .
j_gene: TRBJ2-1
abundance: few
CDR3nt: TGTGCCAGCAGTGAAAGTGGGGGGGCCAACTACAATGAGCAGTTCTTC
CDR3aa: CASSESGGANYNEQFF

v_gene: TRBV5-1
d_gene: .
j_gene: TRBJ2-3
abundance: few
CDR3nt: TGCGCCAGCGGCAGGGTCTCTAGCACAGATACGCAGTATTTT
CDR3aa: CASGRVSSTDTQYF

v_gene: TRBV20-1
d_gene: TRBD2
j_gene: TRBJ2-5
abundance: .
CDR3nt: TGCAGTGCTAGTGATGGACTAGCTGGGAAGACCCAGTACTTC
CDR3aa: CSASDGLAGKTQYF

v_gene: TRBV9
d_gene: .
j_gene: TRBJ2-2
abundance: .
CDR3nt: TGTGCCAGCAGCCGGGGTCTATCCGGCGGGGAGCTGTTTTTT
CDR3aa: CASSRGLSGGELFF

v_gene: TRBV18
d_gene: .
j_gene: TRBJ1-2
abundance: .
CDR3nt: TGTGCCAGCTCACCCCCGGCCCAGACCTTATATGGCTACACCTTC
CDR3aa: CASSPPAQTLYGYTF

v_gene: TRBV7-2
d_gene: .
j_gene: TRBJ2-5
abundance: few
CDR3nt: TGTGCCAGCAGCTTATCCCGACTCCAAGAGACCCAGTACTTC
CDR3aa: CASSLSRLQETQYF

v_gene: TRBV29-1
d_gene: TRBD1
j_gene: TRBJ2-1
abundance: .
CDR3nt: TGCAGCGTTGAGGTGGGACAGGGGGCTGAGCAGTTCTTC
CDR3aa: CSVEVGQGAEQFF

v_gene: TRBV20-1
d_gene: .
j_gene: TRBJ1-1
abundance: few
CDR3nt: TGCAGTGCTAGAATGACAGCCTCCCCAGCTTTCTTT
CDR3aa: CSARMTASPAFF